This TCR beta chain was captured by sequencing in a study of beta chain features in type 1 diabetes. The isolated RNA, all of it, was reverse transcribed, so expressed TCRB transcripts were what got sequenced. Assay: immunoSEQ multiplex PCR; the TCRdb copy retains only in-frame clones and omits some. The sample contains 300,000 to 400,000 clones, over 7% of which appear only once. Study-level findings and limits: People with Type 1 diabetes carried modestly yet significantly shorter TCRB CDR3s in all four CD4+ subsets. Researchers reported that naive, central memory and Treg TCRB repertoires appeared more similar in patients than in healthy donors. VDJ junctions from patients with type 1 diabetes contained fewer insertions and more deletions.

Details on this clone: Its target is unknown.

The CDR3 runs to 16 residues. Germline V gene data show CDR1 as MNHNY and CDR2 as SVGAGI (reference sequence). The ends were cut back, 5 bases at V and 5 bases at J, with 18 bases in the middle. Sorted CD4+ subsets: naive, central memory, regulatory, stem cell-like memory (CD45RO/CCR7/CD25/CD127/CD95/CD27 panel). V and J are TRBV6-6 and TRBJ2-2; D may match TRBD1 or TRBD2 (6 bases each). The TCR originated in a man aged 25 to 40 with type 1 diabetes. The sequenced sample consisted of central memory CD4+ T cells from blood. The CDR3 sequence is CASSSRGLGGTGELFF. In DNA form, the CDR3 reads TGTGCCAGCAGTAGCAGGGGCTTAGGAGGGACCGGGGAGCTGTTTTTT.